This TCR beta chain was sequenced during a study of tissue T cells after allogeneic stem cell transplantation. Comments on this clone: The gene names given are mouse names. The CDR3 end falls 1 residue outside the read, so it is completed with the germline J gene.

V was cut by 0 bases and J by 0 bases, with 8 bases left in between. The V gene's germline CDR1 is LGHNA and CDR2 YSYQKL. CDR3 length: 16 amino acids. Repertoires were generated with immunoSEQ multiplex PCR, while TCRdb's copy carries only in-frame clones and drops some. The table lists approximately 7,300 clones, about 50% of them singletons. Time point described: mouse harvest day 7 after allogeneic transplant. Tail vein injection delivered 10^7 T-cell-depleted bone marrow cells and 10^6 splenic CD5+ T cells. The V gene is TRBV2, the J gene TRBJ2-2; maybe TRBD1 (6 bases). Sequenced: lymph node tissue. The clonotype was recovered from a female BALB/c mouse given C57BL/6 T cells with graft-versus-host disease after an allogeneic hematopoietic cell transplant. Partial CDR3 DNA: TGTGCCAGCAGCCAAGACTGGACAGCAAACACCGGGCAGCTCTAC. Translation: CASSQDWTANTGQLY. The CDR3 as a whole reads CASSQDWTANTGQLYF.